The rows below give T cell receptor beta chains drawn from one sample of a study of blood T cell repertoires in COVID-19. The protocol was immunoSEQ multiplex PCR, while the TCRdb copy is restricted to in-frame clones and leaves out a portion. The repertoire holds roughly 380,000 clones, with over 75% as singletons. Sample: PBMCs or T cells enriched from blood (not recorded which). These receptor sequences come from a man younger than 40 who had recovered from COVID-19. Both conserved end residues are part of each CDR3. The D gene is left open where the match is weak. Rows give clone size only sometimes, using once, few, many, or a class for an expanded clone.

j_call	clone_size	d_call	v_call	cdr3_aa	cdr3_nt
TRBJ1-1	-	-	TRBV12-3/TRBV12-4	CASFTLENTEAFF	TGTGCCAGCTTTACCTTAGAGAACACTGAAGCTTTCTTT
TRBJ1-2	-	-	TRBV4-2	CASSQVPGWDGYTF	TGTGCCAGCAGCCAGGTGCCAGGGTGGGATGGCTACACCTTC
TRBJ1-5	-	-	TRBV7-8	CASSPYTRSTNQPQHF	TGTGCCAGCAGCCCCTATACGAGGAGTACCAATCAGCCCCAGCATTTT
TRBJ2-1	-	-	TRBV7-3	CASSPTSISNEQFF	TGTGCCAGCAGCCCTACTAGTATCTCCAATGAGCAGTTCTTC
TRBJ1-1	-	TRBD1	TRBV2	CASRAETGVSTEAFF	TGTGCCAGCAGGGCAGAGACAGGGGTGAGCACTGAAGCTTTCTTT
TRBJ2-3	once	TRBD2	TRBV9	CASSVEVRGGADTQYF	TGTGCCAGCAGCGTAGAAGTGCGGGGGGGCGCAGATACGCAGTATTTT
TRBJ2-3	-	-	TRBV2	CASSWEDTQYF	TGTGCCAGCAGTTGGGAGGATACGCAGTATTTT
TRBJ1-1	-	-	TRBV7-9	CASSPLGASNTEAFF	TGTGCCAGCAGCCCACTGGGCGCCTCGAACACTGAAGCTTTCTTT
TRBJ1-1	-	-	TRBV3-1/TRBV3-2	CASSQGAFGQNTEAFF	TGTGCCAGCAGCCAAGGCGCCTTTGGACAGAACACTGAAGCTTTCTTT
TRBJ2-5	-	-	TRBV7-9	CASSLGGRAETQYF	TGTGCCAGCAGCCTCGGTGGCAGAGCGGAGACCCAGTACTTC
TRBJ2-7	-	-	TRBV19	CASSTEGHFYEQYF	TGTGCCAGTAGTACCGAGGGACACTTCTACGAGCAGTACTTC
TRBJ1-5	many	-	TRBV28	CASSSLNRPQHF	TGTGCCAGCAGTTCTCTTAATCGGCCCCAGCATTTT
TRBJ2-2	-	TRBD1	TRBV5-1	CASSLDRGDTGELFF	TGCGCCAGCAGCTTGGACAGGGGAGACACCGGGGAGCTGTTTTTT
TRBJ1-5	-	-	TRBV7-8	CASSLKSGSVLNQPQHF	TGTGCCAGCAGCTTAAAGTCAGGGTCGGTTCTGAATCAGCCCCAGCATTTT
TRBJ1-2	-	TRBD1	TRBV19	CASSAQGGYGYTF	TGTGCCAGTAGCGCCCAGGGGGGCTATGGCTACACCTTC
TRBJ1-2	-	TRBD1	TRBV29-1	CSVAQGVTYGYTF	TGCAGCGTTGCCCAGGGGGTTACCTATGGCTACACCTTC
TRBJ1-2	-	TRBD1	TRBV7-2	CASSFTGATYGYTF	TGTGCCAGCAGCTTTACAGGGGCTACCTATGGCTACACCTTC
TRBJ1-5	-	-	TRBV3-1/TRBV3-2	CASSQVLGGNQPQHF	TGTGCCAGCAGTCAGGTGTTGGGGGGAAATCAGCCCCAGCATTTT
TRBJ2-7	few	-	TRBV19	CASSMSTGQAYEQYF	TGTGCCAGTAGTATGAGCACGGGACAAGCCTACGAGCAGTACTTC
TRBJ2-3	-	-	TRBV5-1	CASSPGTGTDTQYF	TGCGCCAGCAGCCCGGGAACGGGCACAGATACGCAGTATTTT
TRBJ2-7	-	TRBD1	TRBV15	CATSRGGTAYEQYF	TGTGCCACCAGCAGAGGAGGGACAGCCTACGAGCAGTACTTC
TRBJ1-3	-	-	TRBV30	CACTSSGNTIYF	TGTGCCTGTACTAGCTCTGGAAACACCATATATTTT
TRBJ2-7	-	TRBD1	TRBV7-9	CASSLADRGQGEQYF	TGTGCCAGCAGCTTAGCGGACAGGGGGCAAGGAGAGCAGTACTTC
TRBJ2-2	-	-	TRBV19	CASTSVTTGELFF	TGTGCCAGTACGTCAGTGACTACCGGGGAGCTGTTTTTT
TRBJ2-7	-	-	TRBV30	CAWSSQIQQYF	TGTGCCTGGAGTTCCCAAATCCAGCAGTACTTC
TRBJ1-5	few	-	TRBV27	CASSFRGGRDQPQHF	TGTGCCAGCAGTTTTCGGGGGGGGAGGGATCAGCCCCAGCATTTT
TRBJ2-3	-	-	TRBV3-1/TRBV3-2	CASSQEANLEGDTQYF	TGTGCCAGCAGCCAAGAGGCGAACCTCGAGGGAGATACGCAGTATTTT
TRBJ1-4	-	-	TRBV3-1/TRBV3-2	CASSRRGFGVQEKLFF	TGTGCCAGCAGCCGAAGGGGGTTCGGGGTTCAGGAAAAACTGTTTTTT
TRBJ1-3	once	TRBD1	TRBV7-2	CASSLGWTGAGNTIYF	TGTGCCAGCAGCTTAGGCTGGACAGGGGCTGGAAACACCATATATTTT
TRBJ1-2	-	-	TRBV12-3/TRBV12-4	CASNFRRGTGYTF	TGTGCCAGCAACTTCCGCCGGGGGACGGGCTACACCTTC
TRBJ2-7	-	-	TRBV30	CAWSVLGRGFSEQYF	TGTGCCTGGAGTGTACTGGGCAGGGGTTTTAGCGAGCAGTACTTC
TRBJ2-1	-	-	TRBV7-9	CASSSLTGSSYNEQFF	TGTGCCAGCAGCTCGCTTACAGGGAGCTCCTACAATGAGCAGTTCTTC
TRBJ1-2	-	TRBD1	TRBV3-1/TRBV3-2	CASSQDKGAGGYTF	TGTGCCAGCAGCCAAGATAAGGGGGCCGGTGGCTACACCTTC
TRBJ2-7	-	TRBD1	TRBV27	CASSSGQDLREQYF	TGTGCCAGCAGTTCCGGACAGGATTTGCGCGAGCAGTACTTC
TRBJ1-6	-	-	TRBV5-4	CASSLATGGSPLHF	TGTGCCAGCAGCTTGGCAACAGGTGGTTCACCCCTCCACTTT
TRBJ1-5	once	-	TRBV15	CATSRDSFSNQPQHF	TGTGCCACCAGCAGAGACAGTTTTAGCAATCAGCCCCAGCATTTT
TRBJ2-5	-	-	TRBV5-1	CASRLTATQETQYF	TGCGCCAGCAGGCTAACAGCCACCCAAGAGACCCAGTACTTC
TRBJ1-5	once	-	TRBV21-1	CASEKGEGSNQPQHF	TGTGCCAGCGAAAAGGGTGAGGGTAGCAATCAGCCCCAGCATTTT
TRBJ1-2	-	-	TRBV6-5	CASRSRDGYTF	TGTGCCAGCAGGTCCAGGGATGGCTACACCTTC
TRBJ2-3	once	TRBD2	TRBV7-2	CASSPGLASDTQYF	TGTGCCAGCAGCCCGGGACTAGCCTCAGATACGCAGTATTTT
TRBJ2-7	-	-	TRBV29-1	CSVEVDRRQYPFYEQYF	TGCAGCGTTGAAGTCGATAGGCGGCAGTACCCTTTCTACGAGCAGTACTTC
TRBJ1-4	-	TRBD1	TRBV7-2	CASSPSGQGNEKLFF	TGTGCCAGCAGCCCCTCGGGACAGGGTAATGAAAAACTGTTTTTT
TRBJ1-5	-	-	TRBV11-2	CASSLNPGGPNQPQHF	TGTGCCAGCAGCCTCAACCCCGGGGGGCCCAATCAGCCCCAGCATTTT
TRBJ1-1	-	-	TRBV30	CAWSVGGSTEAFF	TGTGCCTGGAGTGTCGGGGGGTCCACTGAAGCTTTCTTT
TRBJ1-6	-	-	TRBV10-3	CAISQTGPLHF	TGTGCCATCAGCCAAACCGGACCCCTCCACTTT
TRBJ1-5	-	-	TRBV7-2	CASSLRRVNDQPQHF	TGTGCCAGCAGCTTGAGGAGGGTTAATGATCAGCCCCAGCATTTT
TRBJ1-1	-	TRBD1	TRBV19	CASSLEAGQGYTEAFF	TGTGCCAGTAGTCTCGAGGCGGGACAGGGATATACTGAAGCTTTCTTT
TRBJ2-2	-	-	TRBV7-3	CASRVGPGTGELFF	TGTGCCAGCAGGGTGGGGCCAGGGACCGGGGAGCTGTTTTTT
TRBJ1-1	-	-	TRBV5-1	CASSLGNMNTEAFF	TGCGCCAGCAGCTTGGGAAACATGAACACTGAAGCTTTCTTT
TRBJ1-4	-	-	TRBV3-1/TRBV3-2	CASSQVRGNEKLFF	TGTGCCAGCAGCCAAGTTCGAGGTAATGAAAAACTGTTTTTT
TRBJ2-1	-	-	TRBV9	CASSLGQGITYNEQFF	TGTGCCAGCAGCCTGGGGCAGGGGATAACCTACAATGAGCAGTTCTTC
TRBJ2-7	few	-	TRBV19	CASTLVGLYYEQYF	TGTGCCAGTACTCTAGTGGGACTCTACTACGAGCAGTACTTC
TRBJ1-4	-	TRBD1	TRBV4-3	CASSQVQGEAPNSVLFF	TGCGCCAGCAGCCAAGTCCAGGGGGAGGCCCCTAATTCGGTACTGTTTTTT
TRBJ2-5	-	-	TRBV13	CASSLGLAGHGKGKTQYF	TGTGCCAGCAGCTTAGGCCTCGCGGGGCACGGAAAGGGGAAGACCCAGTACTTC
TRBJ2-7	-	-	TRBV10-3	CAISVGTGRDEQYF	TGTGCCATCAGTGTAGGTACAGGGAGGGACGAGCAGTACTTC
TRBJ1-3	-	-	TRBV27	CASSLSHGSGNTIYF	TGTGCCAGCAGTTTATCCCACGGCTCTGGAAACACCATATATTTT
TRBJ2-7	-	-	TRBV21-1	CASSLRGNYEQYF	TGTGCCAGCAGCCTGAGAGGGAACTACGAGCAGTACTTC